This TCR beta chain was found in a study of T cell repertoires in cytomegalovirus infection. Study-level background: It was the public TCR beta signatures that indicated both CMV infection and matching HLA type. General study points: The ex vivo response was dominated by HLA-C-restricted CMV-specific TCR beta clonotypes.

This clonotype has a handful of counts. What it binds is unknown. MiXCR, run by TCRdb on the reads, gives a single entry per CDR3 protein. The sample has around 530,000 distinct CDR3 sequences; less than 30% are singletons. Sequencing was carried out using PBMCs. The sequence was obtained from a human donor in good health (CMV status not recorded). Some clones in this sample may be carry-over from other donors' samples.

The CDR3 sequence: CASSSFHSRENIQYF. The DNA for the CDR3 is TGTGCCAGCAGTTCCTTCCATTCGAGGGAAAACATTCAGTACTTC. The chain combines TRBV6-5 with TRBJ2-4, with a weak D call TRBD2 (5 bases). Germline CDR1 is MNHEY and CDR2 is SVGAGI. CDR3 size: 15 residues. Deletions cut 4 bases from V and 5 bases from J, with 15 bases between.